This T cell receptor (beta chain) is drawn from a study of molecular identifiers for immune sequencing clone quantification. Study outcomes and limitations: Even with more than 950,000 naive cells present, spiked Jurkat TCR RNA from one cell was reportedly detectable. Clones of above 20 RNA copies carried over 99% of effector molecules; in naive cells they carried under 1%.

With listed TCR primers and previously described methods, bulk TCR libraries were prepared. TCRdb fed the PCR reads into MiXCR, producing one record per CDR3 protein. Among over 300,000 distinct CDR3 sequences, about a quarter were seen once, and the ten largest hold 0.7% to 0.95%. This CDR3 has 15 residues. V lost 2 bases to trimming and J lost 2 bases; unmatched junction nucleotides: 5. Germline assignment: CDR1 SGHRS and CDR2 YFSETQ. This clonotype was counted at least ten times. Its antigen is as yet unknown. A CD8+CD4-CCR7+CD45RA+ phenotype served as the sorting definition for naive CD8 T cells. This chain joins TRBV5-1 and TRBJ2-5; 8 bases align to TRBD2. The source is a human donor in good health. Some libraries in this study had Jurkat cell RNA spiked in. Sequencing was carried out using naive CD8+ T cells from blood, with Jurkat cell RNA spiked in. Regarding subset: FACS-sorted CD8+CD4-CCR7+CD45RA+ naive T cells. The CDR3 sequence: CASSFSGGKQETQYF. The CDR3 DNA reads TGCGCCAGCAGCTTCAGCGGGGGTAAACAAGAGACCCAGTACTTC.